The clone carrying this T cell receptor (beta chain) was seen at least ten times. Trimming removed 7 bases from V and 4 bases from J, with 4 bases in between. The CDR3 has 11 residues. Unique molecular identifiers were used in preparing the TCRbeta library. From the PCR reads, TCRdb called clonotypes with MiXCR, one entry per CDR3 protein. The table has about 460,000 distinct CDR3 sequences, approximately 13% seen once. The data were obtained in a study of T-cell reconstitution after alpha-beta-depleted transplantation in children. V gene TRBV12-3 or TRBV12-4 combines with J gene TRBJ2-2; D unclear. This TCR came from a human donor who donated a stem cell graft to a child with combined immunodeficiency. The sample was PBMCs from the stem cell graft donor, taken from the stem cell graft. The CDR3 reads CASTPTGELFF. CDR3 DNA sequence: TGTGCCAGCACGCCCACCGGGGAGCTGTTTTTT.